Listed below are T cell receptor beta chains from one sample, sequenced in a study of blood T cell repertoires in COVID-19. Produced via immunoSEQ multiplex PCR; TCRdb's table is partial and in-frame only. Seen here are about 300,000 clones, about nine tenths observed once, and the top ten hold around 4.6%. The sample consisted of PBMCs or T cells enriched from blood (not recorded which). These receptors originate from a man under 40 who had recovered from COVID-19. Each CDR3 is given with its conserved first and last residue. The D gene is left open where the match is weak. Part of the rows lack a size; the others show once, few, many or a class for expanded clones.

CDR3 protein | CDR3 DNA | D gene | clone size | J gene | V gene
CASSHRRREGETQYF | TGTGCCAGCAGCCATCGGCGGCGGGAGGGGGAGACCCAGTACTTC | TRBD2 | . | TRBJ2-5 | TRBV3-1/TRBV3-2
CASSGASRGSGANVLTF | TGTGCCAGCAGTGGTGCTTCTAGGGGATCTGGGGCCAACGTCCTGACTTTC | . | . | TRBJ2-6 | TRBV6-1
CASSINRGRPETQYF | TGTGCCAGCAGTATCAACAGGGGGCGTCCAGAGACCCAGTACTTC | TRBD1 | . | TRBJ2-5 | TRBV6-5
CASSPVAGGRETQYF | TGTGCCAGCAGCCCTGTGGCGGGGGGAAGAGAGACCCAGTACTTC | TRBD2 | . | TRBJ2-5 | TRBV7-6
CASSFTGNYGYTF | TGTGCCAGCAGCTTTACAGGAAACTATGGCTACACCTTC | . | . | TRBJ1-2 | TRBV5-6
CASSSQYSTDTQYF | TGTGCCAGCAGTTCACAATATAGCACAGATACGCAGTATTTT | . | . | TRBJ2-3 | TRBV27
CASSRQGRAEKLFF | TGTGCCAGTAGTCGACAGGGGAGGGCTGAAAAACTGTTTTTT | TRBD1 | . | TRBJ1-4 | TRBV19
CASSLEQGTPEAFF | TGTGCCAGCAGTTTAGAACAGGGGACCCCTGAAGCTTTCTTT | TRBD1 | . | TRBJ1-1 | TRBV6-5
CATSAPFGTGLGGQGYTF | TGTGCCACCAGTGCTCCCTTCGGGACAGGGCTGGGGGGACAAGGCTACACCTTC | TRBD1 | . | TRBJ1-2 | TRBV24-1
CASKPGTGAHYGYTF | TGTGCCAGCAAACCCGGGACAGGGGCCCACTATGGCTACACCTTC | TRBD1 | . | TRBJ1-2 | TRBV7-6
CASSSQGANNSPLHF | TGCGCCAGCAGCTCACAGGGGGCGAATAATTCACCCCTCCACTTT | TRBD1 | . | TRBJ1-6 | TRBV5-1
CATSTGGLGYTF | TGTGCCACCAGTACGGGGGGCCTTGGCTACACCTTC | . | . | TRBJ1-2 | TRBV24-1
CASSDRNEQFF | TGCGCCAGCAGTGATCGGAATGAGCAGTTCTTC | . | . | TRBJ2-1 | TRBV10-1
CASSLEEGDSYEQYF | TGTGCCAGCAGCTTAGAAGAGGGAGACTCCTACGAGCAGTACTTC | . | . | TRBJ2-7 | TRBV7-6
CASKKGQGAVSGSPLHF | TGTGCCAGCAAAAAGGGACAGGGGGCCGTTTCAGGTTCACCCCTCCACTTT | TRBD1 | . | TRBJ1-6 | TRBV19
CASRVQGGNQPQHF | TGTGCCAGCAGAGTACAGGGGGGAAATCAGCCCCAGCATTTT | TRBD1 | . | TRBJ1-5 | TRBV6-5
CASSERRSGYEQYF | TGTGCCAGCAGCGAACGGAGGTCGGGGTACGAGCAGTACTTC | . | few | TRBJ2-7 | TRBV3-1/TRBV3-2
CASSLAEVNTEAFF | TGTGCCAGCAGCTTAGCTGAGGTGAACACTGAAGCTTTCTTT | . | . | TRBJ1-1 | TRBV7-9
CASRGRGKETQYF | TGTGCCAGTAGGGGGCGGGGAAAAGAGACCCAGTACTTC | . | . | TRBJ2-5 | TRBV19
CSVEDRGYGYTF | TGCAGCGTTGAAGACAGGGGCTATGGCTACACCTTC | . | few | TRBJ1-2 | TRBV29-1
CASSSPLRGRNYGYTF | TGTGCCAGCAGCTCCCCCCTAAGGGGGCGAAACTATGGCTACACCTTC | TRBD1 | . | TRBJ1-2 | TRBV5-5
CASSPRQGMRGNTIYF | TGTGCCAGCAGCCCGCGACAGGGGATGAGGGGAAACACCATATATTTT | TRBD1 | once | TRBJ1-3 | TRBV11-2
CASSVDIKRTGEAFF | TGTGCCAGCAGCGTCGATATCAAAAGGACAGGGGAAGCTTTCTTT | TRBD1 | . | TRBJ1-1 | TRBV9
CASSYYRGSEKLFF | TGTGCCAGCAGTTACTACAGGGGGAGTGAAAAACTGTTTTTT | TRBD1 | . | TRBJ1-4 | TRBV6-5
CATSDGQASLSDTQYF | TGTGCCACCAGTGATGGACAGGCGTCTTTATCAGATACGCAGTATTTT | TRBD1 | few | TRBJ2-3 | TRBV24-1
CATETGTGGAGANVLTF | TGTGCCACAGAAACCGGGACAGGGGGTGCGGGGGCCAACGTCCTGACTTTC | TRBD1 | . | TRBJ2-6 | TRBV15